This TCR beta chain appears in the sequencing data of a study of blood T cell repertoires in COVID-19. Overall study: T cells, B-cell-depleted T cells, or PBMCs supplied cDNA or gDNA.

Original methodology: Amplifying reference gene primers gave estimates of nucleated cell counts. Generated by immunoSEQ multiplex PCR, the TCRdb table keeps only in-frame clones and is missing some. That table gives V, J and clone size, and the DNA gave D and trimming. The sample holds some 400,000 clones; approximately 87% are singletons and the top ten take more than 9%. Enrolment of Seattle patients took place during active infection, and they were followed longitudinally. This TCR was recovered from a woman aged 30 to 39 with COVID-19, enrolled during active disease. The sample was peripheral blood.

For the CDR3, the DNA is TGTGCCAGCAGTTTTGTGGGAGCTCTGAACACTGAAGCTTTCTTT. Its protein is CASSFVGALNTEAFF. V and J are TRBV27 and TRBJ1-1, with D uncertain. This CDR3 spans 15 amino acids. The V gene lost 3 bases and the J gene lost 0 bases, with 11 bases spanning the gap. Germline loops: CDR1 MNHEY, CDR2 SMNVEV (reference sequence).